A few counts support the clone carrying this T cell receptor beta chain. The antigen is unknown. The entry originates in a study of a mutant IDH1 vaccine in newly diagnosed glioma. In the study overall: Patients began vaccination 4-6 weeks after radiotherapy alone, or with temozolomide cycles. Earlier therapy was either radiotherapy, temozolomide, or both, and most got both. Males made up 62.5% and females approximately 38% of treated patients, whose mean age was roughly 40 years.

Time point noted: week 35, safety follow-up. Vaccine doses each comprised 300 ug of mutant IDH1 20-mer peptide, with topical imiquimod. Clones were read by immunoSEQ multiplex PCR, and TCRdb kept only the in-frame ones, dropping some. The sample has tens of thousands of clones, over 65% seen once; the top ten hold approximately 15%. The TCR was taken from a man aged 30-40 years with glioma. This material consisted of PBMCs, taken from a glioma patient whose treatment included an IDH1 peptide vaccine.

CDR3 protein: CASSLDRTAANEKLFF. DNA of the CDR3: TGTGCCAGCAGTTTGGACAGGACGGCGGCTAATGAAAAACTGTTTTTT. The V and J genes are TRBV27 and TRBJ1-4; 7 bases match TRBD1. Trimming cost V 3 bases and J 3 bases; bases outside gene matches: 7. The CDR3 is 16 amino acids. The germline V gene has CDR1 MNHEY and CDR2 SMNVEV (reference sequence).